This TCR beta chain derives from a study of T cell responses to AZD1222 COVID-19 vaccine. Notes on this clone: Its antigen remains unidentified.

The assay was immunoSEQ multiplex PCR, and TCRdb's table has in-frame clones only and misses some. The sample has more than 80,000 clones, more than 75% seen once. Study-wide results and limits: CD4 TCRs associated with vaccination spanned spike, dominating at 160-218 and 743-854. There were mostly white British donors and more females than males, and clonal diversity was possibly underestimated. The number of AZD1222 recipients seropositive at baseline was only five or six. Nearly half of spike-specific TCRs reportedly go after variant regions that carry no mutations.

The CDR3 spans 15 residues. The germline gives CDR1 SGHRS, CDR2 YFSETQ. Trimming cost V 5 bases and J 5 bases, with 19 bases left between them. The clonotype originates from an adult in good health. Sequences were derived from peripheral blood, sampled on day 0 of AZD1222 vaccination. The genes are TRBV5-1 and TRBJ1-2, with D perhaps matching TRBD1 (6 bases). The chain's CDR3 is CASRPGVDSKYGYTF. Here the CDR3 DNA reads TGCGCCAGCAGACCGGGGGTGGACAGCAAATATGGCTACACCTTC.